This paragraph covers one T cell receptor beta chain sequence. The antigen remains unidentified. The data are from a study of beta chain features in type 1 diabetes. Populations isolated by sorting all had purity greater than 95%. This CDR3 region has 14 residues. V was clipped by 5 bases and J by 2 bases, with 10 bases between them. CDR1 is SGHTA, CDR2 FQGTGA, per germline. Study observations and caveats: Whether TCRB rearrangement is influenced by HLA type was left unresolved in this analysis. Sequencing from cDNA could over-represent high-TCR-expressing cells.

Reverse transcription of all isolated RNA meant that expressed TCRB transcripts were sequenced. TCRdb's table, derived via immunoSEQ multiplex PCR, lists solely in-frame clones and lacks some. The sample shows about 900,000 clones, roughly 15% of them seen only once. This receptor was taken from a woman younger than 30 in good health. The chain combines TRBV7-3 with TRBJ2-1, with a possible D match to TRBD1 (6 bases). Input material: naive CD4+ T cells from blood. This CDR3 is CASSPDSAYNEQFF. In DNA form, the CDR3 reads TGTGCCAGCAGCCCGGACAGCGCCTACAATGAGCAGTTCTTC.